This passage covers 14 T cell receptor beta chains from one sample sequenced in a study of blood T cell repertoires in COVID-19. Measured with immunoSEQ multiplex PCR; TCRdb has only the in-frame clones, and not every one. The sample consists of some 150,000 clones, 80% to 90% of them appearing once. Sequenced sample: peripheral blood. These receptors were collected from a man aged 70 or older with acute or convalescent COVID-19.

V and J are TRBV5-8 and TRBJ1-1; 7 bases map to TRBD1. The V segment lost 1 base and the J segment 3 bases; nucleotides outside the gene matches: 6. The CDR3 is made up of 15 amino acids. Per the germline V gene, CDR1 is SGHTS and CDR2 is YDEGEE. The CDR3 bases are TGTGCCAGCAGCTTGTTAAGGGGGCTTGACACTGAAGCTTTCTTT. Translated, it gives CASSLLRGLDTEAFF.

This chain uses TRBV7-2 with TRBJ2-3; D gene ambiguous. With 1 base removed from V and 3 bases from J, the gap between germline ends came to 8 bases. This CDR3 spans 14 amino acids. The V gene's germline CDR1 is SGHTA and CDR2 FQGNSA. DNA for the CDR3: TGTGCCAGCAGCTTAGTGCCCGAGACAGATACGCAGTATTTT. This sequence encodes CASSLVPETDTQYF.

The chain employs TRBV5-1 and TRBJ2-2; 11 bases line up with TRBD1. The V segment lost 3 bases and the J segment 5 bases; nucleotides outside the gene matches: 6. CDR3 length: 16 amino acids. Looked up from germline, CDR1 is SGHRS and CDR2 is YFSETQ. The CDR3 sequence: CASSSRGQGATGELFF. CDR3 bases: TGCGCCAGCAGCTCCCGAGGACAGGGGGCGACCGGGGAGCTGTTTTTT. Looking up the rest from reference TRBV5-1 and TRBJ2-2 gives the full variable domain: KAGVTQTPRYLIKTRGQQVTLSCSPISGHRSVSWYQQTPGQGLQFLFEYFSETQRNKGNFPGRFSGRQFSNSRSEMNVSTLELGDSALYLCASSSRGQGATGELFFGEGSRLTVL.

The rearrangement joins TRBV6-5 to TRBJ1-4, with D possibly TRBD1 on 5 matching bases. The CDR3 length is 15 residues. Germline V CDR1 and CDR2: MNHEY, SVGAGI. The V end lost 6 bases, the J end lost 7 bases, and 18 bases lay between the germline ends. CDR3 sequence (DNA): TGTGCCAGCAGAAAAAGGACGAGCGGGGGTGAAAAACTGTTTTTT. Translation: CASRKRTSGGEKLFF.

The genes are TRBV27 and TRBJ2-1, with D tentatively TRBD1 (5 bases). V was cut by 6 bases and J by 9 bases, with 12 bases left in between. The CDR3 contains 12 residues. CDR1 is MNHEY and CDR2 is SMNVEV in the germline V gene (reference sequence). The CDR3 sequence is CASSGDSSEQFF. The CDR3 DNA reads TGTGCCAGCAGCGGAGACAGTAGTGAGCAGTTCTTC.

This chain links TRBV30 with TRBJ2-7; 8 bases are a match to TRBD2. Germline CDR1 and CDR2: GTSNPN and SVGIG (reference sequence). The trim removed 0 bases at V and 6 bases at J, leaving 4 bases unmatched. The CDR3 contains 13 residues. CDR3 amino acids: CAWSVQTSGEQYF. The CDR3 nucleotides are TGTGCCTGGAGTGTACAAACTAGCGGCGAGCAGTACTTC.

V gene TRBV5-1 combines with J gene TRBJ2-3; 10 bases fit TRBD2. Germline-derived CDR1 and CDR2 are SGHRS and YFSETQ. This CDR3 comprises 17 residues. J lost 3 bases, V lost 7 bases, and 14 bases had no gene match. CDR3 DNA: TGCGCCAGCCATACCCCACCAGCGGGAGGGGGGACAGATACGCAGTATTTT. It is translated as CASHTPPAGGGTDTQYF.

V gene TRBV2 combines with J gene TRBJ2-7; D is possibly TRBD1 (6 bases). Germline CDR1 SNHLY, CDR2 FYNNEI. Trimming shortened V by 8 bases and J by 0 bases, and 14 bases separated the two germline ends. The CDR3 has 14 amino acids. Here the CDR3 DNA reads TGTGCCAGCGCGAACAGGGCCAGCTCCTACGAGCAGTACTTC. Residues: CASANRASSYEQYF.

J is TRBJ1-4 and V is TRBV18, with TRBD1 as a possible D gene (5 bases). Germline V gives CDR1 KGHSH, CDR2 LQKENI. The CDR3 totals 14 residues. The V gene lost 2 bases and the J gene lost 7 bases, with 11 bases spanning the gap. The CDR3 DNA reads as TGTGCCAGCTCACCAGCAGGGCGTCCTGAAAAACTGTTTTTT. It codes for CASSPAGRPEKLFF. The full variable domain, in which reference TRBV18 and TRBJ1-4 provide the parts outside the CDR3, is NAGVMQNPRHLVRRRGQEARLRCSPMKGHSHVYWYRQLPEEGLKFMVYLQKENIIDESGMPKERFSAEFPKEGPSILRIQQVVRGDSAAYFCASSPAGRPEKLFFGSGTQLSVL.

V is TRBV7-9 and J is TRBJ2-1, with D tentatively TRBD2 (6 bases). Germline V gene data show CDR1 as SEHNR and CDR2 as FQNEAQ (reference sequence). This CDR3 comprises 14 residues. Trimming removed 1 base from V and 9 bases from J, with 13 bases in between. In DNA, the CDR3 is TGTGCCAGCAGCTTAGACTCCGGAGGGGCTGAGCAGTTCTTC. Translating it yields CASSLDSGGAEQFF.

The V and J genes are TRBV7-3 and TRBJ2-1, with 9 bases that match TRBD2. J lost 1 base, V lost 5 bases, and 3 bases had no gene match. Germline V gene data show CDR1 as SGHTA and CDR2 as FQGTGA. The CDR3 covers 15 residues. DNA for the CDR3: TGTGCCAGCAGCCCAGCGGGAGGATCCTACAATGAGCAGTTCTTC. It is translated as CASSPAGGSYNEQFF.

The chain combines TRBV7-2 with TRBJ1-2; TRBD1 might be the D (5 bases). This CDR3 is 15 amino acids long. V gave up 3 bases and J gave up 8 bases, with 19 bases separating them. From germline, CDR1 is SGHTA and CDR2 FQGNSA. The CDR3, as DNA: TGTGCCAGCAGCTTGGGAGGGGATGGAGTGGGCGGCTACACCTTC. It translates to CASSLGGDGVGGYTF.

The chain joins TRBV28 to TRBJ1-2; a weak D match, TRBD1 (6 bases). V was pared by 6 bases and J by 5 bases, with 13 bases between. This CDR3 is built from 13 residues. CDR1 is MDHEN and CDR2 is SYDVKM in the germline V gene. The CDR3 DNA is TGTGCCAGCAGAATTGAAGGACAGTATGGCTACACCTTC. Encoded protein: CASRIEGQYGYTF.

The CDR3 DNA reads TGTGCCAGCAGTTGGACAGAACCCCCGAACACCGGGGAGCTGTTTTTT. Translating gives CASSWTEPPNTGELFF. V is TRBV7-2 and J is TRBJ2-2; D is perhaps TRBD1 (6 bases). Deletions cut 6 bases from V and 0 bases from J, with 14 bases between. Per the germline V gene, CDR1 is SGHTA and CDR2 is FQGNSA. The CDR3 is 16 amino acids.